These T cell receptor beta chains were read from a single sample in a study of blood T cell repertoires in COVID-19. Produced via immunoSEQ multiplex PCR; TCRdb's table is partial and in-frame only. The table has 200,000 to 300,000 clones, more than 75% seen once; the top ten hold about 3.3%. The specimen was PBMCs or T cells enriched from blood (not recorded which). The receptors here all came from a woman aged 40 to 55 with acute COVID-19. Both conserved end residues are part of each CDR3. The D gene is left open where the match is weak. Clone size appears in some rows only: once, few, many, or a class for an expanded clone.

J: TRBJ2-7; length: 14; V: TRBV19; size: NA; D: TRBD2; CDR3: CASSKAGGPYEQYF; DNA: TGTGCCAGTAGTAAAGCGGGAGGGCCCTACGAGCAGTACTTC
J: TRBJ1-2; length: 17; V: TRBV6-4; size: few; D: TRBD1; CDR3: CASSDSRQGAVRVGYTF; DNA: TGTGCCAGCAGTGACTCGAGGCAGGGGGCGGTACGTGTTGGCTACACCTTC
J: TRBJ2-3; length: 16; V: TRBV5-1; size: NA; D: TRBD2; CDR3: CASSLSSGSRTDTQYF; DNA: TGCGCCAGCAGCTTGAGTAGCGGGAGCCGCACAGATACGCAGTATTTT
J: TRBJ2-1; length: 15; V: TRBV11-3; size: once; D: NA; CDR3: CASSPLRDSYNEQFF; DNA: TGTGCCAGCAGCCCTCTCAGGGATAGCTACAATGAGCAGTTCTTC
J: TRBJ2-1; length: 15; V: TRBV2; size: NA; D: NA; CDR3: CASSDGQNLINEQFF; DNA: TGTGCCAGCAGTGATGGCCAAAACCTGATTAATGAGCAGTTCTTC
J: TRBJ2-7; length: 15; V: TRBV9; size: NA; D: TRBD2; CDR3: CASSVTGTSEYEQYF; DNA: TGTGCCAGCAGCGTCACCGGGACTAGCGAGTACGAGCAGTACTTC
J: TRBJ2-1; length: 15; V: TRBV2; size: NA; D: TRBD1; CDR3: CASSVPGGTYNEQFF; DNA: TGTGCCAGCAGTGTCCCAGGGGGCACCTACAATGAGCAGTTCTTC
J: TRBJ1-3; length: 17; V: TRBV30; size: NA; D: TRBD1; CDR3: CAWSPLRAGGTGNTIYF; DNA: TGTGCCTGGAGCCCACTGAGAGCAGGGGGAACGGGAAACACCATATATTTT
J: TRBJ2-1; length: 13; V: TRBV19; size: NA; D: TRBD1; CDR3: CASSIATGGKQFF; DNA: TGTGCCAGTAGTATAGCGACAGGGGGAAAGCAGTTCTTC
J: TRBJ2-5; length: 15; V: TRBV15; size: NA; D: NA; CDR3: CATSRDSILGETQYF; DNA: TGTGCCACCAGCAGAGACAGTATCCTAGGAGAGACCCAGTACTTC
J: TRBJ1-1; length: 12; V: TRBV5-6; size: NA; D: NA; CDR3: CASSLGVSEAFF; DNA: TGTGCCAGCAGCTTGGGCGTTTCAGAAGCTTTCTTT
J: TRBJ1-2; length: 13; V: TRBV7-9; size: NA; D: NA; CDR3: CASSSTGIYGYTF; DNA: TGTGCCAGCAGCTCTACAGGGATCTATGGCTACACCTTC
J: TRBJ2-7; length: 15; V: TRBV11-2; size: NA; D: NA; CDR3: CASSLGQRSSYEQYF; DNA: TGTGCCAGCAGCTTAGGTCAGCGGAGCTCCTACGAGCAGTACTTC
J: TRBJ2-4; length: 15; V: TRBV30; size: NA; D: NA; CDR3: CAWSGGSGDRNIQYF; DNA: TGTGCCTGGAGTGGTGGTAGCGGAGACAGAAACATTCAGTACTTC
J: TRBJ2-1; length: 15; V: TRBV20-1; size: NA; D: TRBD2; CDR3: CSASRLAGGSVEQFF; DNA: TGCAGTGCTAGTCGACTAGCGGGAGGGTCGGTTGAGCAGTTCTTC
J: TRBJ1-2; length: 15; V: TRBV18; size: NA; D: TRBD1; CDR3: CASSPPGTGGYGYTF; DNA: TGTGCCAGCTCACCCCCCGGAACAGGGGGCTATGGCTACACCTTC
J: TRBJ1-1; length: 17; V: TRBV4-2; size: once; D: NA; CDR3: CASSPGVSALIATEAFF; DNA: TGTGCCAGCAGTCCAGGGGTTTCTGCTTTAATCGCCACTGAAGCTTTCTTT
J: TRBJ2-7; length: 12; V: TRBV28; size: NA; D: NA; CDR3: CASSFETGEQYF; DNA: TGTGCCAGCAGTTTCGAGACAGGCGAGCAGTACTTC
J: TRBJ1-1; length: 13; V: TRBV14; size: NA; D: TRBD1; CDR3: CASSQQQGGVAFF; DNA: TGTGCCAGCAGCCAACAACAGGGGGGGGTGGCTTTCTTT
J: TRBJ2-7; length: 14; V: TRBV13; size: NA; D: NA; CDR3: CASSSGATSYEQYF; DNA: TGTGCCAGCAGCTCAGGGGCCACCTCCTACGAGCAGTACTTC
J: TRBJ1-3; length: 14; V: TRBV18; size: NA; D: NA; CDR3: CASSEQRSGNTIYF; DNA: TGTGCCAGCTCAGAACAACGCTCTGGAAACACCATATATTTT
J: TRBJ2-1; length: 18; V: TRBV27; size: NA; D: TRBD2; CDR3: CASSIYPGLAGGGDEQFF; DNA: TGTGCCAGCAGTATATACCCGGGACTAGCGGGAGGGGGCGATGAGCAGTTCTTC
J: TRBJ1-2; length: 12; V: TRBV19; size: NA; D: NA; CDR3: CASSRGGYGYTF; DNA: TGTGCCAGTAGTAGGGGCGGCTATGGCTACACCTTC
J: TRBJ2-1; length: 14; V: TRBV10-1; size: NA; D: NA; CDR3: CASSERGYYNEQFF; DNA: TGCGCCAGCAGTGAACGCGGTTACTACAATGAGCAGTTCTTC
J: TRBJ2-1; length: 15; V: TRBV5-8; size: NA; D: TRBD1; CDR3: CASSLEDRVNNEQFF; DNA: TGTGCCAGCAGCTTGGAGGACAGGGTTAACAATGAGCAGTTCTTC
J: TRBJ2-1; length: 13; V: TRBV5-4; size: once; D: NA; CDR3: CASSPTTYNEQFF; DNA: TGTGCCAGCAGCCCCACAACCTACAATGAGCAGTTCTTC
J: TRBJ2-2; length: 17; V: TRBV10-3; size: once; D: TRBD2; CDR3: CAIPTGTSGSYTGELFF; DNA: TGTGCCATACCCACCGGGACTAGCGGGAGTTACACCGGGGAGCTGTTTTTT
J: TRBJ2-3; length: 17; V: TRBV10-2; size: NA; D: TRBD2; CDR3: CASSESREVPSTDTQYF; DNA: TGCGCCAGCAGTGAGTCGCGGGAGGTACCAAGCACAGATACGCAGTATTTT
J: TRBJ1-6; length: 15; V: TRBV27; size: NA; D: NA; CDR3: CASRSDRGGNSPLHF; DNA: TGTGCCAGCAGATCCGACCGGGGTGGAAATTCACCCCTCCACTTT
J: TRBJ2-1; length: 17; V: TRBV9; size: NA; D: TRBD2; CDR3: CASSPFLSGGSDNEQFF; DNA: TGTGCCAGCAGCCCCTTTCTGAGTGGCGGGAGCGACAATGAGCAGTTCTTC
J: TRBJ2-7; length: 16; V: TRBV9; size: NA; D: TRBD2; CDR3: CASSVGLAGPGGEQYF; DNA: TGTGCCAGCAGCGTAGGACTAGCGGGGCCCGGTGGGGAGCAGTACTTC
J: TRBJ2-7; length: 13; V: TRBV18; size: NA; D: NA; CDR3: CASSPAGSYEQYF; DNA: TGTGCCAGCTCACCAGCCGGCTCCTACGAGCAGTACTTC
J: TRBJ1-2; length: 14; V: TRBV19; size: NA; D: TRBD1; CDR3: CASSLRDRGIGYTF; DNA: TGTGCCAGTAGTCTCCGGGACAGGGGTATAGGCTACACCTTC
J: TRBJ1-2; length: 13; V: TRBV5-1; size: NA; D: NA; CDR3: CASDPTGNYGYTF; DNA: TGCGCCAGCGACCCGACCGGGAACTATGGCTACACCTTC
J: TRBJ1-2; length: 15; V: TRBV19; size: NA; D: NA; CDR3: CASSIVIRAEGGYTF; DNA: TGTGCCAGTAGTATTGTGATACGCGCCGAGGGTGGCTACACCTTC
J: TRBJ1-2; length: 11; V: TRBV2; size: NA; D: NA; CDR3: CASRDRGGYTF; DNA: TGTGCCAGCAGGGACAGAGGTGGCTACACCTTC
J: TRBJ2-1; length: 23; V: TRBV24-1; size: NA; D: TRBD2; CDR3: CATSGGAFRQPGTSPSSYNEQFF; DNA: TGTGCCACCAGTGGGGGGGCATTTCGACAGCCCGGGACTAGCCCCAGCTCCTACAATGAGCAGTTCTTC
J: TRBJ2-7; length: 15; V: TRBV19; size: NA; D: TRBD2; CDR3: CASRGLAGGYYEQYF; DNA: TGTGCCAGTAGGGGACTAGCGGGAGGGTACTACGAGCAGTACTTC
J: TRBJ2-7; length: 14; V: TRBV10-3; size: NA; D: NA; CDR3: CAISVSLDVGEQYF; DNA: TGTGCCATCAGTGTCTCCCTAGATGTAGGCGAGCAGTACTTC
J: TRBJ2-1; length: 14; V: TRBV16; size: few; D: TRBD2; CDR3: CASSRPGTSNEQFF; DNA: TGTGCCAGCAGCCGTCCCGGGACTAGCAATGAGCAGTTCTTC
J: TRBJ2-7; length: 16; V: TRBV24-1; size: NA; D: TRBD2; CDR3: CATSDSGLAGVYEQYF; DNA: TGTGCCACCAGTGATTCGGGACTAGCGGGGGTCTACGAGCAGTACTTC
J: TRBJ1-2; length: 15; V: TRBV5-1; size: NA; D: NA; CDR3: CASSLDTGSHYGYTF; DNA: TGCGCCAGCAGCTTAGACACAGGGTCCCACTATGGCTACACCTTC
J: TRBJ1-2; length: 13; V: TRBV12-3/TRBV12-4; size: NA; D: TRBD1; CDR3: CASSPQDRPGYTF; DNA: TGTGCCAGCAGTCCCCAGGACAGGCCGGGCTACACCTTC
J: TRBJ1-6; length: 13; V: TRBV27; size: NA; D: NA; CDR3: CASGSKYNSPLHF; DNA: TGTGCCAGCGGCTCAAAATATAATTCACCCCTCCACTTT
J: TRBJ2-2; length: 12; V: TRBV12-3/TRBV12-4; size: NA; D: NA; CDR3: CASSPYTGELFF; DNA: TGTGCCAGCAGTCCTTACACCGGGGAGCTGTTTTTT
J: TRBJ2-5; length: 14; V: TRBV27; size: NA; D: TRBD2; CDR3: CASRPGGYQETQYF; DNA: TGTGCCAGCAGGCCGGGGGGTTACCAAGAGACCCAGTACTTC
J: TRBJ1-1; length: 13; V: TRBV19; size: NA; D: NA; CDR3: CASSIAGGTEAFF; DNA: TGTGCCAGTAGTATCGCAGGCGGGACTGAAGCTTTCTTT
J: TRBJ2-2; length: 19; V: TRBV23-1; size: NA; D: TRBD1; CDR3: CASSQSKPRDRGNTGELFF; DNA: TGCGCCAGCAGTCAATCGAAGCCCCGGGACAGGGGGAACACCGGGGAGCTGTTTTTT
J: TRBJ1-1; length: 13; V: TRBV9; size: NA; D: NA; CDR3: CASSVGGEGEAFF; DNA: TGTGCCAGCAGCGTAGGCGGGGAGGGTGAAGCTTTCTTT
J: TRBJ2-3; length: 13; V: TRBV7-9; size: NA; D: NA; CDR3: CASSLDLTDTQYF; DNA: TGTGCCAGCAGCTTAGACTTAACAGATACGCAGTATTTT
J: TRBJ2-2; length: 15; V: TRBV7-9; size: NA; D: TRBD2; CDR3: CASSPGTRPARELFF; DNA: TGTGCCAGCAGCCCCGGGACTAGGCCCGCGCGGGAGCTGTTTTTT